This TCR beta chain originates from a study of T-cell reconstitution after alpha-beta-depleted transplantation in children. Unique molecular identifiers were used in preparing the TCRbeta library. TCRdb ran MiXCR on the PCR reads and lists one entry per CDR3 protein. The sample records over 550,000 distinct CDR3 sequences, roughly 10% being singletons. This TCR derives from a human donor who donated a stem cell graft to a child with acute myeloid leukemia. The sample here was PBMCs from the stem cell graft donor, taken from the stem cell graft.

The CDR3: CSARDPRRDLYNEQFF. The CDR3 nucleotides read TGCAGTGCTAGAGATCCCCGGAGGGATTTATACAATGAGCAGTTCTTC. The gene calls are TRBV20-1 and TRBJ2-1, with D maybe TRBD2 (6 bases). Germline V gene lookup returns CDR1 DFQATT and CDR2 SNEGSKA (reference sequence). V shed 0 bases and J shed 4 bases, with 16 bases lying between them. The CDR3 is 16 residues long.